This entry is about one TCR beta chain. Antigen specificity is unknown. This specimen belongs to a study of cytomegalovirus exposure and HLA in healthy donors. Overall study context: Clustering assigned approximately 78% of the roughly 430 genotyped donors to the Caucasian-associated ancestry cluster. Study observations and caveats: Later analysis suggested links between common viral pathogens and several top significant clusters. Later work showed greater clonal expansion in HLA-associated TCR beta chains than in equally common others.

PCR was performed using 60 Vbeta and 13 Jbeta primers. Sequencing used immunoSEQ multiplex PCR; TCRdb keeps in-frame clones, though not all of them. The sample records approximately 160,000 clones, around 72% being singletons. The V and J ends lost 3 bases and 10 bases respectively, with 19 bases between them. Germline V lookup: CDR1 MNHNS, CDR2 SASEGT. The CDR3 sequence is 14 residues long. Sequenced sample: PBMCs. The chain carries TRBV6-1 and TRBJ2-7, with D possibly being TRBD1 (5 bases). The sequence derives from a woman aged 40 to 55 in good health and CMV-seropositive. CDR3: CASSDSGIGVSQYF. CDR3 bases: TGTGCCAGCAGTGATTCTGGTATAGGGGTCAGCCAGTACTTC.